This TCR beta chain was captured in a study of T-cell memory formation after mild COVID-19. Regarding the study as a whole: Day 15 to 85 contracting clones showed balanced CD4/CD8; day 15 to 37 expanders favored CD4+. The study found contracting CD4+ clones mainly in CM and EM and contracting CD8+ clones in EMRA.

This CDR3 comprises 16 residues. Germline CDR1 and CDR2: SGHNT and YYREEE (reference sequence). Trimming cost V 4 bases and J 4 bases, with 20 bases left between them. There are a few counts of this clonotype. Its specificity is unknown. TCRdb called the 5' RACE reads again in MiXCR, with one record for every CDR3 protein. The table has 450,000 to 650,000 distinct CDR3 sequences, roughly 17% seen once. The chain employs TRBV5-4 and TRBJ1-2; weak D call: TRBD1 (6 bases). Sequencing was performed on PBMCs or a T cell subset sorted from them (not recorded which). The clonotype was recovered from an adult woman who had mild COVID-19 (a few samples of this study predate the infection). Cell type and time point are not known. The CDR3 nucleotides are TGTGCCAGCAGCCATGGAAGGGGGAGTCTTAGCTATGGCTACACCTTC. The encoded protein is CASSHGRGSLSYGYTF.